Detailed here is one TCR beta chain. Unmatched junction bases numbered 10, after V lost 2 bases and J lost 8 bases. There are 16 residues in the CDR3. Germline CDR1 reads SGHKS; CDR2 reads YYEKEE (reference sequence). This sample was taken from a study of monozygotic twins with cystic fibrosis. Sequencing used immunoSEQ multiplex PCR; TCRdb keeps in-frame clones, though not all of them. Of almost 20,000 clones listed, 75% to 95% are singletons. The source is a girl under 10 years old with cystic fibrosis. The sample comprised blood. The chain carries TRBV5-5 and TRBJ1-2; 12 nucleotides agree with TRBD1. In DNA, the CDR3 is TGTGCCAGCAGCTTATCTTCGGGACAGGGGGCATGGGGCTACACCTTC. Protein: CASSLSSGQGAWGYTF.